A selection of T cell receptor beta chains follows, all from one sample in a study of T cells in narcolepsy. Some clones are missing from TCRdb's copy, which holds only in-frame ones; the method was immunoSEQ multiplex PCR. Among about 40,000 clones, around 88% were seen once, and the ten largest hold under 1.5%. Sequenced material: CD45RA- memory CD4+ T cells from PBMCs. All receptors come from a human donor with narcolepsy. Both conserved end residues are part of each CDR3. A D gene is named only where the DNA matches it firmly.

TRBJ2-1 | TRBV11-2 | TRBD2 | TGTGCCAGCAACCCGGGGGGGACTAGCGGGAGCGGGAATGAGCAGTTCTTC | CASNPGGTSGSGNEQFF
TRBJ1-6 | TRBV19 | TRBD1 | TGTGCCAGTAGTATTGTGACAGGGGGCGTATCACCCCTCCACTTT | CASSIVTGGVSPLHF
TRBJ1-4 | TRBV10-3 | NA | TGTGCCATCAGTGAGAGGGCAGGAACTAATGAAAAACTGTTTTTT | CAISERAGTNEKLFF
TRBJ2-1 | TRBV2 | NA | TGTGCCAGCAGCTTAGGCCGGCACTACAATGAGCAGTTCTTC | CASSLGRHYNEQFF
TRBJ2-4 | TRBV4-2 | TRBD2 | TGTGCCAGCAGCCCCTCGCCCGCTAGCGGGGGGGCGGGAGTGGCCAAAAACATTCAGTACTTC | CASSPSPASGGAGVAKNIQYF
TRBJ2-7 | TRBV7-2 | NA | TGTGCCAGCAGCCCCCCGCCTAGTCGCGAGCAGTACTTC | CASSPPPSREQYF
TRBJ1-4 | TRBV15 | NA | TGTGCCACCAGCAAAGGGGCAGTGGATAATGAAAAACTGTTTTTT | CATSKGAVDNEKLFF
TRBJ1-6 | TRBV18 | NA | TGTGCCAGCTCACCACAGTCCGGCGTGGATAATTCACCCCTCCACTTT | CASSPQSGVDNSPLHF
TRBJ1-3 | TRBV6-6 | NA | TGTGCCAGCGGTCTGATCTCTGGAAACACCATATATTTT | CASGLISGNTIYF
TRBJ2-1 | TRBV5-1 | NA | TGCGCCAGCAGCCCGATGACTAATGAGCAGTTCTTC | CASSPMTNEQFF
TRBJ2-3 | TRBV7-2 | NA | TGTGCCAGCCAGGGGGGGCCGGGCACAGATACGCAGTATTTT | CASQGGPGTDTQYF
TRBJ2-7 | TRBV7-7 | TRBD2 | TGTGCCAGCAGCTTGGGACTAGCGGGGGAGCAGTACTTC | CASSLGLAGEQYF
TRBJ1-1 | TRBV27 | NA | TGTGCCAGCAGTTTAACGCGGCCGGGGGACACTGAAGCTTTCTTT | CASSLTRPGDTEAFF
TRBJ1-3 | TRBV9 | NA | TGTGCCAGCAGCGTATCCGCGTTCTCTGGAAACACCATATATTTT | CASSVSAFSGNTIYF